The text below deals with one T cell receptor (beta chain). The sample originates from a study of shared clonotypes between healthy human individuals. Per germline, CDR1 SQVTM and CDR2 ANQGSEA. The CDR3 has 15 residues. Trimming took off 5 bases at V and 5 bases at J, with 21 bases between the two ends. Per the original methods: Junction-only sequences without quality scores were provided by ImmunoSEQ, so filtering was different. Produced via immunoSEQ multiplex PCR; TCRdb's table is partial and in-frame only. The D gene and trimming were derived from the DNA, and the V and J assignments and clone size from that table. This sample has hundreds of thousands of clones, with approximately 97% found just once. It was CD45RO-negative cells, positively selected for CCR7, that made up naive CD8 cells, with terminally differentiated effector memory CD45RA+ cells excluded.

The chain has TRBV29-1 and TRBJ1-2, with D perhaps matching TRBD1 (6 bases). The sample was naive CD8+ T cells sorted from blood. The receptor comes from a man aged 25 to 45 in good health. The CDR3 DNA reads as TGCAGCGTTCGTATCCGGGACATACTGGGGTATGGCTACACCTTC. It is translated as CSVRIRDILGYGYTF.